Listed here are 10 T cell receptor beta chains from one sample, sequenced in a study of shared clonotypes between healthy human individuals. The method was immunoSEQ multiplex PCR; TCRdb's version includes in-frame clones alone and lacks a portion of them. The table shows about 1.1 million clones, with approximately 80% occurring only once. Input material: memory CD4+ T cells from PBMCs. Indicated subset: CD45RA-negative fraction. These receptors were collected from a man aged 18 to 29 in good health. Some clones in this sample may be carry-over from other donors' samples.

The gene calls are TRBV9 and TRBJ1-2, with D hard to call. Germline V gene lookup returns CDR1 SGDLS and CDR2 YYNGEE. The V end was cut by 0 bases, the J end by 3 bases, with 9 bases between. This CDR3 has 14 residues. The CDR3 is CASSVEARDYGYTF. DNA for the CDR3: TGTGCCAGCAGCGTAGAGGCCCGGGACTATGGCTACACCTTC.

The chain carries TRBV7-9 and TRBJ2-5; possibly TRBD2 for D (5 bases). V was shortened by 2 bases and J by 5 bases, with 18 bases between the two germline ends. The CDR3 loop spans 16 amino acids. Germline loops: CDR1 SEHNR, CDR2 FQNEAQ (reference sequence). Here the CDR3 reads CASSLPNWTGKETQYF. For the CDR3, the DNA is TGTGCCAGCAGCTTACCGAACTGGACCGGGAAGGAGACCCAGTACTTC.

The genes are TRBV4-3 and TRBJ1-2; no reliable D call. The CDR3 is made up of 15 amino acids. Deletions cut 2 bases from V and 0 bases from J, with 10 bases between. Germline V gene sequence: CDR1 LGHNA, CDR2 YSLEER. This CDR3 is CASSQLWAANYGYTF. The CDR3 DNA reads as TGCGCCAGCAGCCAATTGTGGGCTGCTAACTATGGCTACACCTTC.

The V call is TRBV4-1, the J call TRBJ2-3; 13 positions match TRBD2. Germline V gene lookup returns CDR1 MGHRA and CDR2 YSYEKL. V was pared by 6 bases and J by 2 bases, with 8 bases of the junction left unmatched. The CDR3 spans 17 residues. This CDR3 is CASSGQGTSGTTDTQYF. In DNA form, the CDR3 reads TGCGCCAGCAGTGGACAAGGGACTAGCGGGACCACAGATACGCAGTATTTT.

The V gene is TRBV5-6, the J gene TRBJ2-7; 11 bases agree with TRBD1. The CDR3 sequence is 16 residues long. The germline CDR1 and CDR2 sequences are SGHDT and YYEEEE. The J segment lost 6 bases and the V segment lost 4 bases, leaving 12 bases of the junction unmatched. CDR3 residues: CASSLLGRTGGIEQYF. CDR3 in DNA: TGTGCCAGCAGCCTGTTGGGAAGGACAGGGGGCATCGAGCAGTACTTC. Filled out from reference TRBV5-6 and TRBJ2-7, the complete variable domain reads DAGVTQSPTHLIKTRGQQVTLRCSPKSGHDTVSWYQQALGQGPQFIFQYYEEEERQRGNFPDRFSGHQFPNYSSELNVNALLLGDSALYLCASSLLGRTGGIEQYFGPGTRLTVT.

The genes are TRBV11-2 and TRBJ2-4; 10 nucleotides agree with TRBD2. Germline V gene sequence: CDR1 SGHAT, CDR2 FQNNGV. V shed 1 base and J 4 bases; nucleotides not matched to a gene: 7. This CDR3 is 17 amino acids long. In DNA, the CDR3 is TGTGCCAGCAGCTTAGTCGGACTAGCGGACATAAAAAACATTCAGTACTTC. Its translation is CASSLVGLADIKNIQYF.

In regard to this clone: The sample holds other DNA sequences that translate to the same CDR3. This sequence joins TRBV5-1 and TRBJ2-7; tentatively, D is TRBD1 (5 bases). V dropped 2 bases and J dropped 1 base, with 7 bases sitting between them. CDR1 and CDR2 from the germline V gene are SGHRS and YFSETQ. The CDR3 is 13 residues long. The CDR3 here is CASSFQGSYEQYF. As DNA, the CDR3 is TGCGCCAGCAGCTTTCAGGGATCCTACGAGCAGTACTTC.

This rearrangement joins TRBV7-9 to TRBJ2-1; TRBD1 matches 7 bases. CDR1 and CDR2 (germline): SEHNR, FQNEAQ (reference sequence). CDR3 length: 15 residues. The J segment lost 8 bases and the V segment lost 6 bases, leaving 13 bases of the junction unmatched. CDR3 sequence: CASSRTGDIMDEQFF. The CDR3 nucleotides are TGTGCCAGCAGTCGTACAGGGGACATTATGGATGAGCAGTTCTTC.

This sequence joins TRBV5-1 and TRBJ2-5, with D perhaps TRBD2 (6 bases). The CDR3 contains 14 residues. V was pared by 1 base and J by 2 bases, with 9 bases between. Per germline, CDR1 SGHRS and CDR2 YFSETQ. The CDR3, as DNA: TGCGCCAGCAGCTTGACTAGCATACAAGAGACCCAGTACTTC. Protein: CASSLTSIQETQYF.

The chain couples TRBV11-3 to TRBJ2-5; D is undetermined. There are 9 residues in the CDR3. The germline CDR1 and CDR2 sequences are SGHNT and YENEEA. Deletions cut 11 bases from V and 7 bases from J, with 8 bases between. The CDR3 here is CARTVTQYF. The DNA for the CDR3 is TGTGCCCGTACGGTGACCCAGTACTTC. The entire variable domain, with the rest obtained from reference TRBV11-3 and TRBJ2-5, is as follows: EAGVVQSPRYKIIEKKQPVAFWCNPISGHNTLYWYLQNLGQGPELLIRYENEEAVDDSQLPKDRFSAERLKGVDSTLKIQPAELGDSAVYLCARTVTQYFGPGTRLLVL.